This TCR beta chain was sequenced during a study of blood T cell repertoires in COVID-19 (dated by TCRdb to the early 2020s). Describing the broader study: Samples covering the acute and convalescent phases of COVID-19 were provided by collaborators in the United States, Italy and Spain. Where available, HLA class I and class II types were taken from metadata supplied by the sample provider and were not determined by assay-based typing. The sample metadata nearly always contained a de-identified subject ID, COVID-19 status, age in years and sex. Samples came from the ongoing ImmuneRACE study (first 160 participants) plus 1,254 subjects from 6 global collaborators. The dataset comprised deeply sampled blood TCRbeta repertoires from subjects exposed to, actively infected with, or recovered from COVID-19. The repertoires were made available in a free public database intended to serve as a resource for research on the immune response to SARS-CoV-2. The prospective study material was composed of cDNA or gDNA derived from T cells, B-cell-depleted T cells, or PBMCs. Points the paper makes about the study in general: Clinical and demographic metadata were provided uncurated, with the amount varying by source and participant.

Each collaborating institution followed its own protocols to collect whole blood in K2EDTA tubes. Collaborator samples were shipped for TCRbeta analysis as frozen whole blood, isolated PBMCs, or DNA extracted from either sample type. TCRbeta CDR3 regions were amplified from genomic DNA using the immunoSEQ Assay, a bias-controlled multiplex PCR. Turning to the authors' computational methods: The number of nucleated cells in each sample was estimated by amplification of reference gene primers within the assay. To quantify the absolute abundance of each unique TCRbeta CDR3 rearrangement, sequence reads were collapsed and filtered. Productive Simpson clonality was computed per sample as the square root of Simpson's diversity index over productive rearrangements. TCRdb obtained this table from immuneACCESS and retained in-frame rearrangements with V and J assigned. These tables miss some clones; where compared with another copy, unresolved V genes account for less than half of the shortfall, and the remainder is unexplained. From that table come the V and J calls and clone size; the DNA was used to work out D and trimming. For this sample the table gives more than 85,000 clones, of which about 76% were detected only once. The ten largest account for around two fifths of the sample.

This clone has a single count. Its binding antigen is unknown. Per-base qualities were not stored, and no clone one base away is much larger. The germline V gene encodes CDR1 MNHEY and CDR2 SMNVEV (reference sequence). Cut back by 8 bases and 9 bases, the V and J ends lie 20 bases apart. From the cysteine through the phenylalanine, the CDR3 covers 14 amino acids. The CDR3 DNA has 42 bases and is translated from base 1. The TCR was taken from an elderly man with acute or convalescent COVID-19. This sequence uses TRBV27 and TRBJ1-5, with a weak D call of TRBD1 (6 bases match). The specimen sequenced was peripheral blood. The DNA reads TGTGCCAGCGGCAGAGACAGGTTCACGGGGCCCCAGCATTTT. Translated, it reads CASGRDRFTGPQHF.